These T cell receptor beta chains were read from a single sample in a study of blood T cell repertoires in COVID-19. TCRdb's table, derived via immunoSEQ multiplex PCR, lists solely in-frame clones and lacks some. The sample shows about 230,000 clones, over 70% of them seen only once. The sequenced material came from peripheral blood. The receptors originated from a woman at least 80 years old with acute or convalescent COVID-19. Both conserved end residues are trimmed from each CDR3. Fields, in order: V gene, J gene, D gene, CDR3 protein. A D gene is named only where the DNA matches it firmly.

v_gene: TRBV6-5
j_gene: TRBJ2-2
d_gene: NA
CDR3aa: ASRQGGPGELF

v_gene: TRBV7-8
j_gene: TRBJ2-7
d_gene: NA
CDR3aa: ASSSGHGISSYEQY

v_gene: TRBV12-3/TRBV12-4
j_gene: TRBJ2-5
d_gene: TRBD2
CDR3aa: ASSFSGEETQY

v_gene: TRBV7-2
j_gene: TRBJ2-1
d_gene: TRBD2
CDR3aa: ASSLAASGRAENEQF

v_gene: TRBV18
j_gene: TRBJ2-4
d_gene: TRBD1
CDR3aa: ASSPWDRGGLSAKNIQY

v_gene: TRBV5-5
j_gene: TRBJ1-4
d_gene: TRBD1
CDR3aa: ASSFKDRGDEKLF

v_gene: TRBV9
j_gene: TRBJ1-1
d_gene: NA
CDR3aa: ASSATDTNTEAF

v_gene: TRBV3-1/TRBV3-2
j_gene: TRBJ1-5
d_gene: NA
CDR3aa: ASSQDQGANQPQH

v_gene: TRBV9
j_gene: TRBJ2-5
d_gene: TRBD1
CDR3aa: ASSFSGTGGLPQETQY

v_gene: TRBV12-3/TRBV12-4
j_gene: TRBJ1-1
d_gene: NA
CDR3aa: ASSSTVEAF

v_gene: TRBV19
j_gene: TRBJ2-1
d_gene: TRBD2
CDR3aa: ASSIGRAGGEQF

v_gene: TRBV2
j_gene: TRBJ2-3
d_gene: TRBD2
CDR3aa: ASSPDTAGSTDTQY

v_gene: TRBV10-3
j_gene: TRBJ1-4
d_gene: NA
CDR3aa: AISERGGTNEKLF